These T cell receptor beta chains were read from a single sample in a study of beta chain features in type 1 diabetes. TCRdb keeps only in-frame clones here, not all; method: immunoSEQ multiplex PCR. The table lists hundreds of thousands of clones, over 10% of them singletons. Sequenced: naive CD4+ T cells from blood. These receptors all come from a woman between 18 and 29 years old in good health. CDR3s leave out the opening cysteine and the closing phenylalanine or tryptophan. Each record gives: J gene, clone size, V gene, CDR3 protein. A row's size may be missing; if present it is once, few, many or a size class.

J gene: TRBJ1-2
clone size: NA
V gene: TRBV30
CDR3 protein: AWTWTGYGYT

J gene: TRBJ1-5
clone size: NA
V gene: TRBV6-5
CDR3 protein: ASSYRAGGPQH

J gene: TRBJ2-3
clone size: few
V gene: TRBV29-1
CDR3 protein: SVERLAGMGTQY

J gene: TRBJ2-7
clone size: few
V gene: TRBV7-2
CDR3 protein: ASSFAREQY

J gene: TRBJ1-1
clone size: NA
V gene: TRBV30
CDR3 protein: AWSVRHRYTEAF

J gene: TRBJ1-5
clone size: NA
V gene: TRBV6-5
CDR3 protein: ASRQGLGIKPQH

J gene: TRBJ2-2
clone size: NA
V gene: TRBV7-9
CDR3 protein: ASSTPWGVTGELF

J gene: TRBJ2-7
clone size: few
V gene: TRBV7-2
CDR3 protein: ASSLVLEQY

J gene: TRBJ2-3
clone size: NA
V gene: TRBV4-3
CDR3 protein: ASSQEPRDADTQY

J gene: TRBJ1-4
clone size: NA
V gene: TRBV7-2
CDR3 protein: ASSEQGATNEKLF

J gene: TRBJ2-3
clone size: NA
V gene: TRBV27
CDR3 protein: ACWRPTTDTQY

J gene: TRBJ1-1
clone size: NA
V gene: TRBV29-1
CDR3 protein: SVDRVPEAF

J gene: TRBJ1-1
clone size: NA
V gene: TRBV29-1
CDR3 protein: SVASTGLRGTEAF

J gene: TRBJ2-1
clone size: NA
V gene: TRBV7-9
CDR3 protein: ASSINNEQF

J gene: TRBJ2-4
clone size: few
V gene: TRBV5-1
CDR3 protein: ASSLVAAGARAKNIQY

J gene: TRBJ2-2
clone size: NA
V gene: TRBV2
CDR3 protein: ASTEIGLAGSGELF

J gene: TRBJ1-1
clone size: once
V gene: TRBV4-1
CDR3 protein: ASSQPGQGPPKGDTEAF

J gene: TRBJ2-7
clone size: few
V gene: TRBV7-8
CDR3 protein: ASSLTGQRSYEQY

J gene: TRBJ2-5
clone size: few
V gene: TRBV28
CDR3 protein: ASSPHPGTEEGETQY

J gene: TRBJ1-1
clone size: few
V gene: TRBV7-2
CDR3 protein: ASSLGGLGRMNTEAF

J gene: TRBJ2-1
clone size: NA
V gene: TRBV7-2
CDR3 protein: ASTAPPGYNEQF

J gene: TRBJ2-2
clone size: few
V gene: TRBV7-3
CDR3 protein: ASSPSGPNTGELF